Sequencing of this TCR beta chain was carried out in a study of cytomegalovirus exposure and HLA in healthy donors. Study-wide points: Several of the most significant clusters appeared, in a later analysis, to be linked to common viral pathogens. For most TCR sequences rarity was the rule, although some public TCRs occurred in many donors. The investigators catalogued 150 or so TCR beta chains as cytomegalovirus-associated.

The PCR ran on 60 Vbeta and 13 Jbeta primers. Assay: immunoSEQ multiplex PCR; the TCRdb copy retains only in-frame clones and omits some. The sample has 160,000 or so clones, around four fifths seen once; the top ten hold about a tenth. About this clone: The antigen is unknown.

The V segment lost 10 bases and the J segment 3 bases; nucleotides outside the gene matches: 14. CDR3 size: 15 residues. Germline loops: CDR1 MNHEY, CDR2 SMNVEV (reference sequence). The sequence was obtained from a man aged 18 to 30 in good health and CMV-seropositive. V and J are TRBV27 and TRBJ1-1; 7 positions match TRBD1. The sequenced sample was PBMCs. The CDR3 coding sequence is TGTGCCACAAAAAGCCGACAGGGCGTTTACACTGAAGCTTTCTTT. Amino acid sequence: CATKSRQGVYTEAFF.